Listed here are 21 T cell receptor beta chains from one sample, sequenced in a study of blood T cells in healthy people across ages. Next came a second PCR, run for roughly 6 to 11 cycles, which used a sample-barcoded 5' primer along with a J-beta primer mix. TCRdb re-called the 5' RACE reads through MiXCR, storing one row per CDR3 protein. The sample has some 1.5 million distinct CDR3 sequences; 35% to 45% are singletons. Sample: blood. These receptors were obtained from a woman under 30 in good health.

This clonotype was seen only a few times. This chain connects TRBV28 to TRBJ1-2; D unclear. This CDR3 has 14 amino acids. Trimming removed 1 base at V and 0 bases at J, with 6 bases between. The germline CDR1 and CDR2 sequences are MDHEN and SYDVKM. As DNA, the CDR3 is TGTGCCAGCAGTTTATTGAAACCTAACTATGGCTACACCTTC. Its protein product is CASSLLKPNYGYTF.

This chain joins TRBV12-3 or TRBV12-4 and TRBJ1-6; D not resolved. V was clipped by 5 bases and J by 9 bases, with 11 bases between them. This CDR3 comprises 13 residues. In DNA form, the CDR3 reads TGTGCCAGCAGTATGGTGGAAGGTTCACCCCTCCACTTT. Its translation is CASSMVEGSPLHF.

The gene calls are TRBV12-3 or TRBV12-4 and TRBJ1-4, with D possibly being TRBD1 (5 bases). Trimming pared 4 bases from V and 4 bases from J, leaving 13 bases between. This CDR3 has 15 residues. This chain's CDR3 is CASSWGGTDNEKLFF. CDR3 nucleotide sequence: TGTGCCAGCAGTTGGGGGGGGACGGATAATGAAAAACTGTTTTTT.

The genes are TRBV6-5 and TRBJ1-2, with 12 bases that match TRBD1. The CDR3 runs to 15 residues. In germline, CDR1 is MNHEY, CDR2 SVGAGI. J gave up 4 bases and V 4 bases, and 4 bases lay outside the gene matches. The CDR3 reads CASSWDRGPSYGYTF. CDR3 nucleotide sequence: TGTGCCAGCAGTTGGGACAGGGGGCCGAGCTATGGCTACACCTTC.

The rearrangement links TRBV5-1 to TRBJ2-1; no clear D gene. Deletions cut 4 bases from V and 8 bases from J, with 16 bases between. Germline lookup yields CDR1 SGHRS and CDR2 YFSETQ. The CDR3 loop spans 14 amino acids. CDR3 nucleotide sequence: TGCGCCAGCAGCGTATCCCCTAGTCGAGATGAGCAGTTCTTC. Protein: CASSVSPSRDEQFF.

CDR3 sequence (DNA): TGTGCCAGCAGTGCTCGGGGTGGATGGTCTGGCTACACCTTC. It encodes CASSARGGWSGYTF. The chain links TRBV27 to TRBJ1-2; D gene uncertain. The CDR3 covers 14 residues. V was clipped by 5 bases and J by 7 bases, with 17 bases between them. The germline V gene has CDR1 MNHEY and CDR2 SMNVEV (reference sequence).

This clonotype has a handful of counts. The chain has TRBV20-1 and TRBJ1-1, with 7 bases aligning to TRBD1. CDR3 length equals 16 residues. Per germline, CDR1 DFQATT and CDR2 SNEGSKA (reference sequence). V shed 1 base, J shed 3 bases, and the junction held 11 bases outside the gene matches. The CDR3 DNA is TGCAGTGCTAGAGCCCCAGGACAGGTCGGTTACACTGAAGCTTTCTTT. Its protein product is CSARAPGQVGYTEAFF.

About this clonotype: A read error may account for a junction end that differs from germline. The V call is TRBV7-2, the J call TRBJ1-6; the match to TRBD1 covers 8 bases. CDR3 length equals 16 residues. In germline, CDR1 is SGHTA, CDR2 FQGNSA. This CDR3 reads CAGSSGDRRHNSPLHF. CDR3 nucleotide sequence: TGTGCCGGCAGCTCCGGGGACAGGCGGCATAATTCACCCCTCCACTTT.

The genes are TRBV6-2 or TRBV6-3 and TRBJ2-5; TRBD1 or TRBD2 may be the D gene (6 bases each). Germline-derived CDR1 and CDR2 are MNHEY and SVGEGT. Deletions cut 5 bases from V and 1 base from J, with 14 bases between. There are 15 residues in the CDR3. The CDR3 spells CASSPGGTPQETQYF. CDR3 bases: TGTGCCAGCAGTCCTGGCGGGACACCCCAAGAGACCCAGTACTTC.

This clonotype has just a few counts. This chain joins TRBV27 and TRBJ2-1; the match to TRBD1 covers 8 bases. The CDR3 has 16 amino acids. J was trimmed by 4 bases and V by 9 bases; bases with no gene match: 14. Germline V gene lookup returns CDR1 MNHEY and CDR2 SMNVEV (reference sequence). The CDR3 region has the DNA TGTGCCAGTACATCCTCTTGGACAGGGAATTACAATGAGCAGTTCTTC. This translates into CASTSSWTGNYNEQFF.

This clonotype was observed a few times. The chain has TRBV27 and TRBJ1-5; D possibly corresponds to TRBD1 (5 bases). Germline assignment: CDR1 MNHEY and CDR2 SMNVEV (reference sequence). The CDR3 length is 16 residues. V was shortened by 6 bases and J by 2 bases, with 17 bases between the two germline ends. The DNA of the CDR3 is TGTGCCAGCAGGGCGCTGGGGGGTCCAGGCAATCAGCCCCAGCATTTT. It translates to CASRALGGPGNQPQHF.

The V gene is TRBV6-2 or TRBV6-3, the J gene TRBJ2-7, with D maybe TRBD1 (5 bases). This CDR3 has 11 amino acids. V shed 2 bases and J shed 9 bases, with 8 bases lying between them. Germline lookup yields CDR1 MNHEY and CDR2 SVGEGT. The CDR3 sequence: CASSYTTVQYF. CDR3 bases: TGTGCCAGCAGTTACACGACAGTGCAGTACTTC.

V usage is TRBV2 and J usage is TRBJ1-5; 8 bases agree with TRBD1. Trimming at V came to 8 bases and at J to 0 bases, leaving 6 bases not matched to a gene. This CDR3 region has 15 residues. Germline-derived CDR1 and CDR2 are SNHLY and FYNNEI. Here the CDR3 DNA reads TGTGCCAGCCAAAGACAGGGGACTAGCAATCAGCCCCAGCATTTT. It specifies CASQRQGTSNQPQHF. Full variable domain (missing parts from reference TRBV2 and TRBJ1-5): EPEVTQTPSHQVTQMGQEVILRCVPISNHLYFYWYRQILGQKVEFLVSFYNNEISEKSEIFDDQFSVERPDGSNFTLKIRSTKLEDSAMYFCASQRQGTSNQPQHFGDGTRLSIL.

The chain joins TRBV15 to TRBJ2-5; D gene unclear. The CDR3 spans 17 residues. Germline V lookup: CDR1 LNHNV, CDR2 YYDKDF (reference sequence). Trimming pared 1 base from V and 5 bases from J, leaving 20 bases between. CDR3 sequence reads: CATSRGSGSGHGETQYF. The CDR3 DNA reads TGTGCCACCAGCAGAGGGTCAGGCTCCGGGCACGGTGAGACCCAGTACTTC.

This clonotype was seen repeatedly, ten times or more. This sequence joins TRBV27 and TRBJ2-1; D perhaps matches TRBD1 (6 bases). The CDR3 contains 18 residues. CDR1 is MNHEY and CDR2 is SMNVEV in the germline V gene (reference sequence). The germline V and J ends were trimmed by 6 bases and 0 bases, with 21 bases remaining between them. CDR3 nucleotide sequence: TGTGCCAGCAGCATTAGGCGGCCCCGACAGGCCTCCTACAATGAGCAGTTCTTC. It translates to CASSIRRPRQASYNEQFF.

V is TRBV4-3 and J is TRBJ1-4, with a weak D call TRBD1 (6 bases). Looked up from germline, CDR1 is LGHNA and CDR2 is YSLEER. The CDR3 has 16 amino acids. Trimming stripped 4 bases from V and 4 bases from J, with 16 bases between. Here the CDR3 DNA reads TGCGCCAGCAGCCGAGTTGTCGGACAGCTTAATGAAAAACTGTTTTTT. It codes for CASSRVVGQLNEKLFF.

The DNA of the CDR3 is TGTGCCAGCAGCTGGAAGGCCGGGACCGGGGGCTACACCTTC. This translates into CASSWKAGTGGYTF. The chain carries TRBV5-6 and TRBJ1-2; a weak D match, TRBD1 (5 bases). The CDR3 is 14 residues long. V lost 3 bases to trimming and J lost 8 bases, with 17 bases between them. Germline V CDR1 and CDR2: SGHDT, YYEEEE.

The CDR3 loop is CASSSSYQGATNEKLFF. For the CDR3, the DNA is TGTGCCAGCAGCTCTTCCTACCAAGGTGCAACTAATGAAAAACTGTTTTTT. The J gene is TRBJ1-4, the V gene TRBV7-2; the D is unclear. Trimming removed 4 bases from V and 0 bases from J, with 15 bases in between. CDR1 is SGHTA and CDR2 is FQGNSA in the germline V gene. The CDR3 length is 17 residues.

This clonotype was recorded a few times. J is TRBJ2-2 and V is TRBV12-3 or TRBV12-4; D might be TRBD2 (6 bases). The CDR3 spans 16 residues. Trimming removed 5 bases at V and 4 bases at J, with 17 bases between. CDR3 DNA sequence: TGTGCCAGCAGTGGAGGGGCGGGACTCTTCACCGGGGAGCTGTTTTTT. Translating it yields CASSGGAGLFTGELFF.

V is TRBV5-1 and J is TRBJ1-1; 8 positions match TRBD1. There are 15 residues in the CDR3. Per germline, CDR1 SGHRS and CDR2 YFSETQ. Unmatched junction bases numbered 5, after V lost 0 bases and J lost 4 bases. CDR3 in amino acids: CASSLGARGLTEAFF. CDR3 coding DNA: TGCGCCAGCAGCTTGGGTGCCAGGGGGCTCACTGAAGCTTTCTTT.

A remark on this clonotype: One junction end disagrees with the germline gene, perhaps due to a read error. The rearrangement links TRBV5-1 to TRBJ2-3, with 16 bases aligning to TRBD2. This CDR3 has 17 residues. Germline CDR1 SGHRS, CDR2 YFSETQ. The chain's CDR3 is CAGSSGTSGGAVDTQYF. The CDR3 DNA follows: TGCGCCGGCAGCTCCGGGACTAGCGGGGGGGCCGTGGATACGCAGTATTTT.